The 12 T cell receptor beta chains presented below share a single source sample, sequenced in a study of identical twins. One entry per CDR3 protein, called by TCRdb with MiXCR from the 5' RACE reads. The table has fewer than 900,000 distinct CDR3 sequences, around a sixth seen once. The sample was also linked to a second study, of T cells expressing NK-cell markers.

Sequenced input: PBMCs. These receptors were taken from a woman under 30 in good health.

This clonotype was detected a few times. The chain combines TRBV3-1 with TRBJ2-7; 9 bases are a match to TRBD1. From germline, CDR1 is LGHDT and CDR2 YNNKEL (reference sequence). Unmatched junction bases numbered 12, after V lost 7 bases and J lost 5 bases. This CDR3 has 15 residues. The CDR3 nucleotides are TGTGCCAGCACCTTGCGGACCGGGACAGGGAACGAGCAGTACTTC. Translating it yields CASTLRTGTGNEQYF.

This clonotype was seen a handful of times. This chain connects TRBV10-1 to TRBJ2-1; maybe TRBD1 (5 bases). CDR3 length: 14 residues. Trimming removed 3 bases at V and 7 bases at J, with 13 bases between. Germline CDR1 WNHNN, CDR2 SYGVQD (reference sequence). This CDR3 reads CASSDRVSFNEQFF. CDR3 bases: TGCGCCAGCAGTGACAGGGTATCATTTAATGAGCAGTTCTTC.

This clonotype was detected only a few times. The gene calls are TRBV13 and TRBJ2-1, with D uncertain. Germline assignment: CDR1 PRHDT and CDR2 FYEKMQ (reference sequence). The CDR3 runs to 14 residues. Trimming shortened V by 1 base and J by 7 bases, and 11 bases separated the two germline ends. This CDR3 is CASSLEVLGNEQFF. The CDR3, as DNA: TGTGCCAGCAGCTTAGAGGTATTGGGGAATGAGCAGTTCTTC. Using reference TRBV13 and TRBJ2-1 for the parts outside the CDR3, the full variable domain is AAGVIQSPRHLIKEKRETATLKCYPIPRHDTVYWYQQGPGQDPQFLISFYEKMQSDKGSIPDRFSAQQFSDYHSELNMSSLELGDSALYFCASSLEVLGNEQFFGPGTRLTVL.

This clonotype was seen a few times. The CDR3 sequence: CASSLGDSKNEKLFF. The CDR3 DNA reads as TGTGCCAGCAGCTTAGGGGACAGTAAGAATGAAAAACTGTTTTTT. V gene TRBV7-2 combines with J gene TRBJ1-4, with 7 bases matching TRBD1. The trim removed 1 base at V and 5 bases at J, leaving 4 bases unmatched. The CDR3 totals 15 residues. Per germline, CDR1 SGHTA and CDR2 FQGNSA.

The V call is TRBV6-1, the J call TRBJ2-7; TRBD1 agrees at 10 bases. V lost 7 bases, J lost 2 bases, and 8 bases stayed unmatched. The germline CDR1 and CDR2 sequences are MNHNS and SASEGT. The CDR3 loop spans 15 amino acids. Here the CDR3 DNA reads TGTGCCAGCACCTCCTGGGGACAGGGGACCTACGAGCAGTACTTC. Its translation is CASTSWGQGTYEQYF.

V usage is TRBV5-5 and J usage is TRBJ2-7; unclear D gene. This CDR3 has 13 residues. Trimming left V 4 bases short and J 1 base short, with 9 bases between. CDR1 is SGHKS and CDR2 is YYEKEE in the germline V gene (reference sequence). The CDR3 DNA is TGTGCCAGCAGCAACCAACGGTCCTACGAGCAGTACTTC. Translation: CASSNQRSYEQYF.

This chain joins TRBV6-5 and TRBJ1-3; 8 bases match TRBD1. CDR3 length: 15 residues. CDR1 and CDR2 from the germline V gene are MNHEY and SVGAGI. The trim removed 4 bases at V and 8 bases at J, leaving 10 bases unmatched. The CDR3 nucleotides read TGTGCCAGCAGTTCCACGGACAGGGTTGTGGACACCATATATTTT. It specifies CASSSTDRVVDTIYF.

The chain has TRBV9 and TRBJ1-2; D is perhaps TRBD1 (5 bases). The CDR3 runs to 13 residues. Trimming took off 0 bases at V and 8 bases at J, with 11 bases between the two ends. Germline assignment: CDR1 SGDLS and CDR2 YYNGEE. The CDR3 nucleotides read TGTGCCAGCAGCGTAGGCGGGGCCGCGGGCTACACCTTC. Amino acids: CASSVGGAAGYTF.

This clonotype was seen a single time. The chain joins TRBV28 to TRBJ1-2; possibly TRBD1 for D (5 bases). This CDR3 contains 15 residues. V lost 1 base, J lost 4 bases, and 13 bases lay in between. From germline, CDR1 is MDHEN and CDR2 SYDVKM. The CDR3 DNA sequence: TGTGCCAGCAGTTTATCGGGACCTGCCCTCTATGGCTACACCTTC. Its translation is CASSLSGPALYGYTF.

In this sample, this clonotype turned up a few times. The gene calls are TRBV20-1 and TRBJ2-1; TRBD2 matches at 14 bases. The CDR3 has 16 amino acids. The V gene's germline CDR1 is DFQATT and CDR2 SNEGSKA (reference sequence). With V trimmed by 5 bases and J by 7 bases, 10 bases remained unmatched. The CDR3 region is CSAAKGLAGGRNEQFF. The CDR3 DNA is TGCAGTGCTGCCAAAGGACTAGCGGGAGGTAGGAATGAGCAGTTCTTC.

Many counts were recorded for this clonotype. V gene TRBV6-1 combines with J gene TRBJ1-1; a possible D gene is TRBD1 (5 bases). This CDR3 contains 13 residues. The germline V and J ends were trimmed by 6 bases and 2 bases, with 10 bases remaining between them. Per the germline V gene, CDR1 is MNHNS and CDR2 is SASEGT. Written as DNA, the CDR3 is TGTGCCAGCAGCTGGGACGGAAACACTGAAGCTTTCTTT. It translates to CASSWDGNTEAFF.

The chain is built from TRBV10-2 and TRBJ1-1; D possibly corresponds to TRBD1 (6 bases). V shed 8 bases and J shed 5 bases, with 15 bases lying between them. Germline loops: CDR1 WSHSY, CDR2 SAAADI. The CDR3 has 13 amino acids. The CDR3 loop is CASGKSQGTEAFF. The DNA of the CDR3 is TGCGCCAGCGGGAAATCCCAGGGGACTGAAGCTTTCTTT.